Below are 26 T cell receptor beta chains sequenced from a single sample in a study of CD8 T cells in ankylosing spondylitis. General study points: There was a TCR beta motif, made of several highly homologous variants, that appeared characteristic of ankylosing spondylitis blood.

Antigen specificity for these receptors is unknown. TCRdb called the 5' RACE reads again in MiXCR, with one record for every CDR3 protein. The sample includes some 220,000 distinct CDR3 sequences, approximately 7.3% seen only once; the top ten take 14%. Sequencing was done on a sample of blood, either unsorted or a sorted T cell fraction (not recorded which). These receptors were collected from a male donor with ankylosing spondylitis.

The rearrangement links TRBV29-1 to TRBJ2-7; TRBD2 matches at 9 bases. From germline, CDR1 is SQVTM and CDR2 ANQGSEA. The V and J ends lost 6 bases and 3 bases, in that order; junction bases with no gene match: 3. The CDR3 has 12 residues. The CDR3 coding sequence is TGCAGCGTCTTAGCGGGAGACTACGAGCAGTACTTC. Protein sequence: CSVLAGDYEQYF.

This clonotype was counted ten times or more. At one of its ends the junction is not consistent with the germline gene, which may arise from a read error. The genes are TRBV7-7 and TRBJ2-1; possible D gene TRBD1, 5 bases. The CDR3 is made up of 14 amino acids. Germline lookup yields CDR1 SSHAT and CDR2 FNYEAQ (reference sequence). The CDR3: CASSLAPQGWEQFF. The CDR3 bases are TGTGCTAGCAGCTTAGCCCCCCAGGGTTGGGAGCAGTTCTTC. The full variable domain, completed using reference TRBV7-7 and TRBJ2-1, is GAGVSQSPRYKVTKRGQDVTLRCDPISSHATLYWYQQALGQGPEFLTYFNYEAQPDKSGLPSDRFSAERPEGSISTLTIQRTEQRDSAMYRCASSLAPQGWEQFFGPGTRLTVL.

In this sample, this clonotype turned up many times. The chain employs TRBV10-3 and TRBJ1-2; D gene ambiguous. CDR3 size: 14 residues. Trimming removed 0 bases from V and 5 bases from J, with 10 bases in between. CDR1 ENHRY and CDR2 SYGVKD come from the germline V gene. For the CDR3, the DNA is TGTGCCATCAGTGAGTCGGGGAAAGTTTATGGCTACACCTTC. It translates to CAISESGKVYGYTF.

The chain links TRBV5-1 to TRBJ2-1, with D possibly being TRBD1 or TRBD2 (7 bases each). The CDR3 length is 19 residues. Germline CDR1 is SGHRS and CDR2 is YFSETQ. V lost 0 bases and J lost 4, with 23 bases in between. CDR3: CASSLAVGGRGGGYNEQFF. CDR3 coding DNA: TGCGCCAGCAGCTTGGCCGTCGGTGGCAGGGGGGGTGGATACAATGAGCAGTTCTTC.

This chain links TRBV30 with TRBJ2-6, with D possibly being TRBD1 (6 bases). The V gene lost 4 bases and the J gene lost 0 bases, with 22 bases spanning the gap. This CDR3 is built from 19 residues. Germline CDR1 reads GTSNPN; CDR2 reads SVGIG (reference sequence). DNA for the CDR3: TGTGCCTGGAAGGCAGTTGCGTGGACAGCGCTCTCTGGGGCCAACGTCCTGACTTTC. Amino acids: CAWKAVAWTALSGANVLTF.

There are many counts of this clonotype. The genes are TRBV9 and TRBJ1-4; 7 bases are a match to TRBD1. V shed 4 bases, J shed 6 bases, and the junction held 6 bases outside the gene matches. The CDR3 runs to 14 residues. In germline, CDR1 is SGDLS, CDR2 YYNGEE. CDR3 amino acids: CASSLGTDHEKLFF. The CDR3 region has the DNA TGTGCCAGCAGCTTAGGGACAGACCATGAAAAACTGTTTTTT.

In this sample, this clonotype turned up many times. J is TRBJ2-7 and V is TRBV5-6; D is ambiguous. V was pared by 4 bases and J by 2 bases, with 7 bases between. The CDR3 contains 12 residues. The germline V gene has CDR1 SGHDT and CDR2 YYEEEE. Here the CDR3 DNA reads TGTGCCAGCAGCATAGGAACCTACGAGCAGTACTTC. This codes for CASSIGTYEQYF.

This clonotype has only a few counts. The genes are TRBV11-2 and TRBJ2-1, with 9 bases that match TRBD2. V lost 8 bases and J lost 8; bases outside the gene matches: 13. Germline CDR1 reads SGHAT; CDR2 reads FQNNGV. This CDR3 has 15 amino acids. CDR3 DNA: TGTGCCAGCGGTGAAGGGGGCGGGGGGGCCCATGAGCAGTTCTTC. Its translation: CASGEGGGGAHEQFF.

V gene TRBV12-3 or TRBV12-4 combines with J gene TRBJ2-1; 10 bases line up with TRBD2. The V segment lost 5 bases and the J segment 9 bases; nucleotides outside the gene matches: 10. This CDR3 is built from 15 residues. The CDR3 DNA reads as TGTGCCAGCAGTCAAAGCGGGGGGGCCTCGCGTGAGCAGTTCTTC. Its protein product is CASSQSGGASREQFF.

This clonotype has a count of ten or more. V usage is TRBV7-8 and J usage is TRBJ2-7, with 9 bases aligning to TRBD2. Trimming removed 6 bases from V and 3 bases from J; junction bases left unmatched: 9. The CDR3 spans 15 residues. The germline gives CDR1 SGHVS, CDR2 FQNEAQ. The CDR3: CASRSRAGGIYEQYF. Here the CDR3 DNA reads TGTGCCAGCAGGTCTCGTGCGGGGGGGATCTACGAGCAGTACTTC.

This clonotype came up many times. The chain joins TRBV7-2 to TRBJ2-1; D remains ambiguous. Germline-derived CDR1 and CDR2 are SGHTA and FQGNSA. This CDR3 contains 12 residues. V was clipped by 1 base and J by 8 bases, with 6 bases between them. This chain's CDR3 is CASSLGVDEQFF. The CDR3 coding sequence is TGTGCCAGCAGCTTAGGGGTCGATGAGCAGTTCTTC.

V and J are TRBV5-1 and TRBJ1-4, with no clear D. The V end lost 4 bases, the J end lost 0 bases, and 7 bases lay between the germline ends. The CDR3 is made up of 14 amino acids. Germline loops: CDR1 SGHRS, CDR2 YFSETQ. This CDR3 reads CASSLGPTNEKLFF. The CDR3 nucleotides are TGCGCCAGCAGCCTCGGGCCAACTAATGAAAAACTGTTTTTT.

The CDR3 sequence: CASSDGGRVQETQYF. The CDR3 region has the DNA TGTGCCAGCAGCGACGGAGGACGAGTCCAAGAGACCCAGTACTTC. The chain couples TRBV9 to TRBJ2-5; a possible D gene is TRBD2 (5 bases). This CDR3 comprises 15 residues. The germline gives CDR1 SGDLS, CDR2 YYNGEE. V was trimmed by 3 bases and J by 1 base, leaving 13 bases between them. Full variable domain (missing parts from reference TRBV9 and TRBJ2-5): DSGVTQTPKHLITATGQRVTLRCSPRSGDLSVYWYQQSLDQGLQFLIQYYNGEERAKGNILERFSAQQFPDLHSELNLSSLELGDSALYFCASSDGGRVQETQYFGPGTRLLVL.

DNA of the CDR3: TGCGCCAGCAGCCAAGAGGACTTCTACAATGAGCAGTTCTTC. It yields the protein CASSQEDFYNEQFF. This sequence joins TRBV4-1 and TRBJ2-1; D perhaps matches TRBD2 (5 bases). Trimming left V 0 bases short and J 3 bases short, with 6 bases between. CDR3 length equals 14 residues. The germline CDR1 and CDR2 sequences are MGHRA and YSYEKL.

This clonotype has only a few counts. This chain connects TRBV6-6 to TRBJ2-2; D unresolved. Trimming took off 7 bases at V and 4 bases at J, with 7 bases between the two ends. Germline V gene sequence: CDR1 MNHNY, CDR2 SVGAGI (reference sequence). CDR3 length equals 12 residues. The CDR3 is CASTGLTGELFF. DNA for the CDR3: TGTGCCAGCACAGGTCTCACCGGGGAGCTGTTTTTT.

In its sample, this clonotype was seen many times. The V and J genes are TRBV5-6 and TRBJ2-3; D might be TRBD2 (5 bases). The germline CDR1 and CDR2 sequences are SGHDT and YYEEEE. This CDR3 region has 11 residues. In nucleotides, the CDR3 is TGTGCAACGGGGATCCAGGAAACGCAGTATTTT. The encoded protein is CATGIQETQYF.

This chain connects TRBV12-3 or TRBV12-4 to TRBJ1-1, with a weak D call TRBD1 (5 bases). Trimming stripped 10 bases from V and 2 bases from J, with 14 bases between. CDR3 length: 13 amino acids. This CDR3 is CATQGRANTEAFF. CDR3 bases: TGTGCCACCCAGGGCAGGGCTAACACTGAAGCTTTCTTT.

The table lists this clonotype with a few counts. The rearrangement links TRBV28 to TRBJ1-5, with D perhaps matching TRBD1 (5 bases). The CDR3 totals 15 residues. Trimming pared 6 bases from V and 0 bases from J, leaving 12 bases between. The V gene's germline CDR1 is MDHEN and CDR2 SYDVKM. CDR3 residues: CASRPQGYSNQPQHF. CDR3 coding DNA: TGTGCCAGCAGACCCCAGGGATATAGCAATCAGCCCCAGCATTTT.

Many counts were recorded for this clonotype. The rearrangement joins TRBV7-9 to TRBJ2-7, with D possibly TRBD1 on 5 matching bases. Per germline, CDR1 SEHNR and CDR2 FQNEAQ (reference sequence). This CDR3 spans 12 amino acids. V lost 6 bases, J lost 8 bases, and 14 bases lay in between. CDR3 region: CASRDDSGKQYF. DNA of the CDR3: TGTGCCAGCAGGGACGATTCAGGGAAGCAGTACTTC.

The rearrangement uses TRBV7-6 and TRBJ2-3; 9 bases align to TRBD2. From germline, CDR1 is SGHVS and CDR2 FNYEAQ. Trimming cost V 4 bases and J 2 bases; bases outside gene matches: 13. CDR3 length: 18 residues. CDR3 loop: CASSSLAGALHFTDTQYF. CDR3 DNA sequence: TGTGCCAGCAGCTCCTTAGCGGGAGCCCTCCACTTCACAGATACGCAGTATTTT.

This clonotype was detected many times. This chain links TRBV7-9 with TRBJ2-7, with TRBD1 as a possible D gene (5 bases). The germline CDR1 and CDR2 sequences are SEHNR and FQNEAQ (reference sequence). V was trimmed by 5 bases and J by 6 bases, leaving 20 bases between them. This CDR3 has 15 residues. The DNA of the CDR3 is TGTGCCAGCAGCGTTGTAACCGGCAGGGTTGGCGAGCAGTACTTC. Encoded protein: CASSVVTGRVGEQYF.

This clonotype turned up a few times. The chain is built from TRBV4-1 and TRBJ2-1; 13 bases line up with TRBD2. Trimming removed 3 bases from V and 7 bases from J; junction bases left unmatched: 9. This CDR3 spans 17 amino acids. Germline V gene lookup returns CDR1 MGHRA and CDR2 YSYEKL. Here the CDR3 DNA reads TGCGCCAGCAGCCACACATCCGGGACTAGCGGGATTAATGAGCAGTTCTTC. Translation: CASSHTSGTSGINEQFF.

This clonotype appeared a few times. J is TRBJ1-2 and V is TRBV5-5, with TRBD1 identical over 7 bases. The CDR3 covers 13 residues. V shed 4 bases, J shed 12 bases, and the junction held 12 bases outside the gene matches. The V gene's germline CDR1 is SGHKS and CDR2 YYEKEE (reference sequence). In DNA form, the CDR3 reads TGTGCCAGCAGCCTCCGGGACAGTCTTCCGGACACCTTC. This codes for CASSLRDSLPDTF. Based on the CDR3 plus reference TRBV5-5 and TRBJ1-2, the full variable domain is DAGVTQSPTHLIKTRGQQVTLRCSPISGHKSVSWYQQVLGQGPQFIFQYYEKEERGRGNFPDRFSARQFPNYSSELNVNALLLGDSALYLCASSLRDSLPDTFGSGTRLTVV.

This clonotype appeared many times. The chain joins TRBV11-2 to TRBJ2-2; no firm D call. This CDR3 has 15 residues. From germline, CDR1 is SGHAT and CDR2 FQNNGV. Trimming took off 3 bases at V and 6 bases at J, with 14 bases between the two ends. CDR3 amino acids: CASSFSGPRPGELFF. Here the CDR3 DNA reads TGTGCCAGCAGCTTTTCCGGGCCCAGACCCGGGGAGCTGTTTTTT.

This clonotype was picked up many times. V and J are TRBV4-1 and TRBJ2-7; D remains ambiguous. Germline V CDR1 and CDR2: MGHRA, YSYEKL. Trimming shortened V by 0 bases and J by 3 bases, and 9 bases separated the two germline ends. The CDR3 is 14 residues long. The CDR3 region is CASSQDGRNYEQYF. For the CDR3, the DNA is TGCGCCAGCAGCCAAGATGGCAGGAACTACGAGCAGTACTTC.

This clonotype was counted many times. V is TRBV7-9 and J is TRBJ2-5, with 11 bases aligning to TRBD2. The CDR3 runs to 15 residues. The germline CDR1 and CDR2 sequences are SEHNR and FQNEAQ (reference sequence). V trimming: 5 bases; J trimming: 2 bases; junction bases outside the gene matches: 4. The DNA for the CDR3 is TGTGCCAGCAGCCTCGGGACTAGCGGACAAGAGACCCAGTACTTC. Protein sequence: CASSLGTSGQETQYF.